One TCR beta chain is described in this entry. Its antigen is not identified. This record comes from a study of T cell responses to AZD1222 COVID-19 vaccine. Germline CDR1 reads LGHNA; CDR2 reads YNFKEQ. The CDR3 loop spans 12 amino acids. V dropped 1 base and J dropped 9 bases, with 7 bases sitting between them. Findings and caveats of the study: Clonal diversity was possibly underestimated; the donors were predominantly white British and more often female. The repertoires were collected only after the peak T cell response. The study found Spike-specific TCR breadth and depth rose after two AZD1222 doses.

The analysis combined second doses at about 4 or about 12 weeks. The assay was immunoSEQ multiplex PCR, and TCRdb's table has in-frame clones only and misses some. This sample has roughly 180,000 clones, with about 90% found just once. The receptor comes from an adult who received the AZD1222 COVID-19 vaccine. This chain joins TRBV4-2 and TRBJ2-1; a possible D gene is TRBD2 (6 bases). The sequenced sample was peripheral blood, obtained 28 days after the second AZD1222 dose. CDR3 amino acids: CASSQAGGEQFF. The CDR3 DNA sequence: TGTGCCAGCAGCCAAGCCGGGGGTGAGCAGTTCTTC.